The T cell receptor beta chain described here comes from a study of shared clonotypes between healthy human individuals. The CDR3 is 15 residues long. Per the germline V gene, CDR1 is SGHTA and CDR2 is FQGNSA. Trimming took 5 bases from V and 6 from J; bases not matched to a gene: 8. Donors comprised only Caucasian adults living in Nashville, Tennessee. Broader study findings: In contrast to clonotypes shared by all four donors, non-shared clonotypes had lower generation probabilities.

Assay used: immunoSEQ multiplex PCR; TCRdb lists only in-frame clones, some missing. The sample lists 1,400,000 or so clones, approximately 98.5% occurring once. Regarding this clone: Its antigen is currently unknown.

This receptor was identified in a man aged 25-45 years in good health. Sequencing was done on a sample of naive CD4+ T cells sorted from blood. Subset noted: CD45RA+ positively selected. The chain links TRBV7-2 to TRBJ2-2; 8 bases agree with TRBD2. CDR3 region: CASSPGLVFAGELFF. Written as DNA, the CDR3 is TGTGCCAGCAGCCCGGGACTAGTTTTCGCCGGGGAGCTGTTTTTT.